These 24 T cell receptor beta chains originate from one sample sequenced in a study of T cell responses to AZD1222 COVID-19 vaccine. TCRdb's table, derived via immunoSEQ multiplex PCR, lists solely in-frame clones and lacks some. The sample lists 95,000 to 100,000 clones; about nine tenths were seen once. This sample comprised peripheral blood, obtained on day 0 of AZD1222 vaccination. The receptor set was obtained from an adult in good health.

The chain couples TRBV7-9 to TRBJ2-3; 8 bases are a match to TRBD2. With 5 bases clipped from V and 4 bases from J, the junction kept 11 bases outside the gene matches. The CDR3 consists of 16 residues. Germline V gives CDR1 SEHNR, CDR2 FQNEAQ (reference sequence). This CDR3 is CASSPYPGGVADTQYF. The CDR3 coding sequence is TGTGCCAGCAGCCCTTACCCGGGGGGGGTCGCAGATACGCAGTATTTT.

Turning to this clone: A junction end diverges from the germline sequence, so it may reflect a read error. J is TRBJ2-7 and V is TRBV5-4; TRBD1 is a possible D gene (6 bases). The germline CDR1 and CDR2 sequences are SGHNT and YYREEE (reference sequence). This CDR3 has 13 residues. CDR3 loop: CASGFRDNYEQYF. CDR3 in DNA: TGTGCCAGCGGCTTCCGGGACAACTACGAGCAGTACTTC.

J is TRBJ1-3 and V is TRBV5-4; perhaps TRBD1 as D (6 bases). CDR1 is SGHNT, CDR2 YYREEE, per germline (reference sequence). V was clipped by 1 base and J by 0 bases, with 11 bases between them. The CDR3 covers 16 residues. DNA of the CDR3: TGTGCCAGCAGCTTGTTTCAGGGGACCTCTGGAAACACCATATATTTT. This gives the protein CASSLFQGTSGNTIYF.

The chain links TRBV7-9 to TRBJ1-1; the D is unclear. V was clipped by 1 base and J by 12 bases, with 15 bases between them. CDR3 length equals 13 residues. The germline V gene has CDR1 SEHNR and CDR2 FQNEAQ (reference sequence). The CDR3 protein is CASSLVDPGGTFF. The DNA of the CDR3 is TGTGCCAGCAGCTTAGTCGATCCGGGAGGGACTTTCTTT.

This chain connects TRBV27 to TRBJ2-5; 10 positions match TRBD2. The V gene's germline CDR1 is MNHEY and CDR2 SMNVEV (reference sequence). V gave up 1 base and J gave up 3 bases; unmatched junction bases: 8. The CDR3 has 17 residues. The CDR3 DNA follows: TGTGCCAGCAGTTTATTGGTAGCGGGGGGCAGCAAAGAGACCCAGTACTTC. This translates into CASSLLVAGGSKETQYF.

This chain joins TRBV11-2 and TRBJ1-1; 7 bases are a match to TRBD1. The CDR3 is 16 amino acids. Germline V lookup: CDR1 SGHAT, CDR2 FQNNGV. V lost 5 bases, J lost 1 base, and 10 bases stayed unmatched. CDR3 amino acids: CASSPWQGGRNTEAFF. CDR3 nucleotide sequence: TGTGCCAGCAGCCCCTGGCAGGGGGGACGGAACACTGAAGCTTTCTTT.

The CDR3: CASSLPRDSRTLRTDTQYF. CDR3 DNA sequence: TGTGCCAGCAGTCTACCTCGGGACTCCCGGACCCTTCGCACAGATACGCAGTATTTT. V is TRBV28 and J is TRBJ2-3; D possibly corresponds to TRBD2 (6 bases). Trimming removed 5 bases from V and 1 base from J, with 25 bases in between. The CDR3 runs to 19 residues. In germline, CDR1 is MDHEN, CDR2 SYDVKM.

Concerning this clone: Mismatch with germline at one junction end may stem from a read error. The J gene is TRBJ1-3, the V gene TRBV13; D gene ambiguous. This CDR3 spans 15 amino acids. Per the germline V gene, CDR1 is PRHDT and CDR2 is FYEKMQ (reference sequence). The CDR3: CASSLGWRVHNTIYF. CDR3 nucleotide sequence: TGTGCCAGCAGCCTAGGTTGGAGAGTCCATAACACCATATATTTT.

The V call is TRBV2, the J call TRBJ1-2; D gene uncertain. Trimming stripped 6 bases from V and 4 bases from J, with 15 bases between. CDR1 and CDR2 (germline): SNHLY, FYNNEI. CDR3 length: 14 amino acids. CDR3 bases: TGTGCCAGCAGGCAGGAAACCGCCATCTATGGCTACACCTTC. Translation gives CASRQETAIYGYTF. Combining the CDR3 with reference TRBV2 and TRBJ1-2 gives the whole variable domain EPEVTQTPSHQVTQMGQEVILRCVPISNHLYFYWYRQILGQKVEFLVSFYNNEISEKSEIFDDQFSVERPDGSNFTLKIRSTKLEDSAMYFCASRQETAIYGYTFGSGTRLTVV.

The V gene is TRBV29-1, the J gene TRBJ1-1; 8 bases agree with TRBD1. After removal of 6 bases from V and 7 bases from J, the junction contained 10 bases not matched to a gene. CDR1 and CDR2 (germline): SQVTM, ANQGSEA. This CDR3 spans 13 amino acids. The CDR3 region is CSVGQGKWNEAFF. In DNA, the CDR3 is TGCAGCGTCGGACAGGGTAAATGGAATGAAGCTTTCTTT.

This chain joins TRBV5-1 and TRBJ1-2; D is uncertain. Germline CDR1 and CDR2: SGHRS and YFSETQ. V lost 0 bases and J lost 4, with 13 bases in between. This CDR3 has 15 amino acids. The CDR3, as DNA: TGCGCCAGCAGCTTGGCCGCATCTGCCAGCTATGGCTACACCTTC. This codes for CASSLAASASYGYTF.

This clone was seen once. This sequence joins TRBV6-5 and TRBJ1-5; D uncertain. This CDR3 region has 13 residues. With 5 bases removed from V and 5 bases from J, the gap between germline ends came to 10 bases. Per the germline V gene, CDR1 is MNHEY and CDR2 is SVGAGI. In DNA form, the CDR3 reads TGTGCCAGCAGTCCCGAGCCTGATCAGCCCCAGCATTTT. It encodes CASSPEPDQPQHF.

CDR3 loop: CASSGIAGGPSDTQYF. The DNA for the CDR3 is TGTGCCAGCAGCGGTATAGCGGGGGGGCCCTCAGATACGCAGTATTTT. The gene calls are TRBV9 and TRBJ2-3; TRBD2 agrees at 11 bases. The CDR3 is 16 residues long. V lost 3 bases to trimming and J lost 4 bases; unmatched junction nucleotides: 7. CDR1 is SGDLS, CDR2 YYNGEE, per germline.

The chain links TRBV19 to TRBJ2-3, with TRBD2 matching over 8 bases. V lost 7 bases to trimming and J lost 4 bases; unmatched junction nucleotides: 4. The germline V gene encodes CDR1 LNHDA and CDR2 SQIVND (reference sequence). The CDR3 runs to 13 residues. The CDR3, as DNA: TGTGCCAGTACGCGGGGGGCCTCAGATACGCAGTATTTT. Translation: CASTRGASDTQYF.

The chain combines TRBV10-3 with TRBJ2-6; 8 positions match TRBD1. The CDR3 is made up of 15 amino acids. CDR1 and CDR2 from the germline V gene are ENHRY and SYGVKD. The trim removed 4 bases at V and 2 bases at J, leaving 1 base unmatched. The chain's CDR3 is CAISGQGTGANVLTF. Here the CDR3 DNA reads TGTGCCATCAGTGGACAGGGGACTGGGGCCAACGTCCTGACTTTC.

The gene calls are TRBV5-4 and TRBJ1-2, with 8 positions matching TRBD1. The germline V gene has CDR1 SGHNT and CDR2 YYREEE (reference sequence). The CDR3 is 13 amino acids. The ends lost 1 base at V and 8 bases at J; junction bases unmatched: 4. CDR3 amino acids: CASSLPGGPGYTF. CDR3 nucleotides: TGTGCCAGCAGCTTGCCAGGGGGCCCCGGCTACACCTTC. Together with reference TRBV5-4 and TRBJ1-2, the CDR3 gives the full variable domain: ETGVTQSPTHLIKTRGQQVTLRCSSQSGHNTVSWYQQALGQGPQFIFQYYREEENGRGNFPPRFSGLQFPNYSSELNVNALELDDSALYLCASSLPGGPGYTFGSGTRLTVV.

J is TRBJ2-7 and V is TRBV7-2; D unclear. Trimming removed 3 bases at V and 2 bases at J, with 2 bases between. The CDR3 consists of 11 residues. Germline V lookup: CDR1 SGHTA, CDR2 FQGNSA. CDR3 DNA sequence: TGTGCCAGCAGCTTCGCCTACGAGCAGTACTTC. It translates to CASSFAYEQYF. Drawing the rest from reference TRBV7-2 and TRBJ2-7, the complete variable domain is GAGVSQSPSNKVTEKGKDVELRCDPISGHTALYWYRQSLGQGLEFLIYFQGNSAPDKSGLPSDRFSAERTGGSVSTLTIQRTQQEDSAVYLCASSFAYEQYFGPGTRLTVT.

The chain uses TRBV19 and TRBJ2-3; no firm D call. The CDR3 spans 15 residues. The V end lost 6 bases, the J end lost 0 bases, and 13 bases lay between the germline ends. The germline V gene encodes CDR1 LNHDA and CDR2 SQIVND (reference sequence). For the CDR3, the DNA is TGTGCCAGTAGAGCCTCCCGGCGGAGCACAGATACGCAGTATTTT. Its protein is CASRASRRSTDTQYF.

The CDR3: CASSPGQGLNEQYF. The CDR3 bases are TGTGCCAGCAGCCCGGGACAGGGGTTAAACGAGCAGTACTTC. The gene calls are TRBV9 and TRBJ2-7, with 10 bases aligning to TRBD1. Losses at the gene ends were 4 bases for V and 5 bases for J; bases not matched to a gene: 6. Germline V lookup: CDR1 SGDLS, CDR2 YYNGEE. The CDR3 sequence is 14 residues long. Complete variable domain (other parts from reference TRBV9 and TRBJ2-7): DSGVTQTPKHLITATGQRVTLRCSPRSGDLSVYWYQQSLDQGLQFLIQYYNGEERAKGNILERFSAQQFPDLHSELNLSSLELGDSALYFCASSPGQGLNEQYFGPGTRLTVT.

This clone was detected a few times. The rearrangement links TRBV7-2 to TRBJ1-5; D call uncertain. V was pared by 6 bases and J by 0 bases, with 12 bases between. Germline CDR1 reads SGHTA; CDR2 reads FQGNSA. The CDR3 runs to 15 residues. The CDR3 region is CASRKAAHSNQPQHF. CDR3 in DNA: TGTGCCAGCAGGAAGGCGGCCCATAGCAATCAGCCCCAGCATTTT.

This chain connects TRBV2 to TRBJ1-3; D gene uncertain. The CDR3 is 10 amino acids. CDR1 is SNHLY, CDR2 FYNNEI, per germline. V lost 6 bases and J lost 4, with 1 base in between. Here the CDR3 reads CASRGNTIYF. The CDR3 DNA reads TGTGCCAGCAGGGGAAACACCATATATTTT.

The V gene is TRBV27, the J gene TRBJ2-5; TRBD2 might be the D (6 bases). Per the germline V gene, CDR1 is MNHEY and CDR2 is SMNVEV (reference sequence). The CDR3 is made up of 13 amino acids. V was pared by 5 bases and J by 2 bases, with 9 bases between. This CDR3 is CASSEGLQETQYF. The CDR3 bases are TGTGCCAGCAGTGAGGGACTGCAAGAGACCCAGTACTTC.

The chain couples TRBV2 to TRBJ2-1, with D unresolved. Germline CDR1 reads SNHLY; CDR2 reads FYNNEI. Trimming took 2 bases from V and 7 from J, leaving 6 bases between them. CDR3 length: 12 residues. CDR3 DNA: TGTGCCAGCAGTGAATATAATAATGAGCAGTTCTTC. It yields the protein CASSEYNNEQFF.

The genes are TRBV20-1 and TRBJ1-2, with TRBD1 as a possible D gene (5 bases). With 5 bases removed from V and 9 bases from J, the gap between germline ends came to 13 bases. There are 11 residues in the CDR3. Germline CDR1 and CDR2: DFQATT and SNEGSKA (reference sequence). CDR3 coding DNA: TGCAGTGCTTCGAGGGGAGGAAGCTACACCTTC. It encodes CSASRGGSYTF.